Presented here are 25 T cell receptor beta chains from one specimen sequenced in a study of T cells in localized non-small cell lung cancer. Profiling relied on immunoSEQ multiplex PCR, and the TCRdb table lists in-frame clones only, not all of them. The table records under 20,000 clones, roughly 84% of them present only once. The input for sequencing was peripheral blood, taken before any cancer treatment. Source of these receptors: a male donor aged 60 or older with stage I lung adenocarcinoma.

This clone was observed a few times. The chain uses TRBV28 and TRBJ1-5, with a tentative D call TRBD1 (5 bases). The CDR3 loop spans 17 amino acids. The V gene's germline CDR1 is MDHEN and CDR2 SYDVKM. V was trimmed by 4 bases and J by 7 bases, leaving 23 bases between them. The CDR3, as DNA: TGTGCCAGCAGTTCGGGGGGTTGGGGAGGGAGTGGACAGCCCCAGCATTTT. Encoded protein: CASSSGGWGGSGQPQHF. The full variable domain, completed using reference TRBV28 and TRBJ1-5, is DVKVTQSSRYLVKRTGEKVFLECVQDMDHENMFWYRQDPGLGLRLIYFSYDVKMKEKGDIPEGYSVSREKKERFSLILESASTNQTSMYLCASSSGGWGGSGQPQHFGDGTRLSIL.

The chain has TRBV28 and TRBJ2-5; 8 bases align to TRBD1. The CDR3 totals 13 residues. Trimming removed 3 bases from V and 5 bases from J; junction bases left unmatched: 2. CDR1 is MDHEN and CDR2 is SYDVKM in the germline V gene. This chain's CDR3 is CASSLDRDETQYF. DNA of the CDR3: TGTGCCAGCAGTTTGGACAGGGATGAGACCCAGTACTTC. The full variable domain, rest sourced from reference TRBV28 and TRBJ2-5, is DVKVTQSSRYLVKRTGEKVFLECVQDMDHENMFWYRQDPGLGLRLIYFSYDVKMKEKGDIPEGYSVSREKKERFSLILESASTNQTSMYLCASSLDRDETQYFGPGTRLLVL.

The chain links TRBV30 to TRBJ1-6, with a tentative D call TRBD1 (6 bases). The CDR3 sequence is 14 residues long. V was clipped by 5 bases and J by 8 bases, with 16 bases between them. Germline V lookup: CDR1 GTSNPN, CDR2 SVGIG (reference sequence). The CDR3: CAWVTGTNHSPLHF. The CDR3 bases are TGTGCCTGGGTTACCGGGACAAACCATTCACCCCTCCACTTT.

Written as DNA, the CDR3 is TGTGCCAGCAGTTACTCGAGGGGAATCAGCTATGGCTACACCTTC. Protein product: CASSYSRGISYGYTF. V gene TRBV6-5 combines with J gene TRBJ1-2; tentatively, D is TRBD1 (5 bases). This CDR3 comprises 15 residues. The germline V gene has CDR1 MNHEY and CDR2 SVGAGI. V was trimmed by 0 bases and J by 4 bases, leaving 12 bases between them.

The chain combines TRBV5-4 with TRBJ1-1; D is possibly TRBD1 (5 bases). CDR1 and CDR2 from the germline V gene are SGHNT and YYREEE (reference sequence). Trimming pared 1 base from V and 3 bases from J, leaving 10 bases between. This CDR3 contains 14 residues. The CDR3 sequence is CASSLKGAYTEAFF. CDR3 sequence (DNA): TGTGCCAGCAGCTTGAAAGGGGCGTACACTGAAGCTTTCTTT.

Points on this clone: Sequence at one end of the junction differs from germline and may be a read error. V and J are TRBV6-1 and TRBJ2-7; tentatively, D is TRBD2 (6 bases). Germline V gives CDR1 MNHNS, CDR2 SASEGT. The CDR3 totals 15 residues. CDR3 sequence: CGSAGMHGIHYEQYF. The CDR3 bases are TGTGGCAGCGCGGGGATGCACGGTATTCACTACGAGCAGTACTTC.

The J gene is TRBJ1-2, the V gene TRBV5-1, with 7 bases aligning to TRBD1. Per the germline V gene, CDR1 is SGHRS and CDR2 is YFSETQ. The length of the CDR3 is 15 residues. Trimming at V came to 3 bases and at J to 0 bases, leaving 5 bases not matched to a gene. CDR3 in DNA: TGCGCCAGCAGCTCCCTACAGGGGTCTAACTATGGCTACACCTTC. Amino acid sequence: CASSSLQGSNYGYTF. Full variable domain (rest looked up from reference TRBV5-1 and TRBJ1-2): KAGVTQTPRYLIKTRGQQVTLSCSPISGHRSVSWYQQTPGQGLQFLFEYFSETQRNKGNFPGRFSGRQFSNSRSEMNVSTLELGDSALYLCASSSLQGSNYGYTFGSGTRLTVV.

This clone was observed a handful of times. This chain links TRBV2 with TRBJ2-5; no clear D. V was cut by 1 base and J by 6 bases, with 0 bases left in between. The CDR3 is 10 residues long. Germline V gives CDR1 SNHLY, CDR2 FYNNEI. The CDR3 bases are TGTGCCAGCAGTGAAGAGACCCAGTACTTC. Protein: CASSEETQYF.

The chain employs TRBV11-2 and TRBJ2-5, with 7 bases matching TRBD1. CDR1 and CDR2 (germline): SGHAT, FQNNGV. V was clipped by 5 bases and J by 2 bases; unmatched bases: 2. The CDR3 totals 13 residues. CDR3 region: CASSMDRQETQYF. Written as DNA, the CDR3 is TGTGCCAGCAGCATGGACAGGCAAGAGACCCAGTACTTC.

The chain joins TRBV29-1 to TRBJ2-1; D uncertain. The CDR3 loop spans 12 amino acids. In germline, CDR1 is SQVTM, CDR2 ANQGSEA. The V end lost 4 bases, the J end lost 10 bases, and 14 bases lay between the germline ends. This CDR3 is CSVGVASREQFF. CDR3 coding DNA: TGCAGCGTTGGGGTGGCCTCGAGAGAGCAGTTCTTC.

CDR3 DNA sequence: TGTGCCAGCAGCGAGGGACAGGCGAGCTCTGGAAACACCATATATTTT. This sequence encodes CASSEGQASSGNTIYF. V and J are TRBV4-2 and TRBJ1-3, with 8 bases fitting TRBD1. Trimming cost V 5 bases and J 0 bases; bases outside gene matches: 6. The germline gives CDR1 LGHNA, CDR2 YNFKEQ. CDR3 size: 16 residues.

V is TRBV10-3 and J is TRBJ2-7; 11 bases are a match to TRBD1. Per germline, CDR1 ENHRY and CDR2 SYGVKD. The junction had 10 bases not matched to a gene; V was cut back by 10 bases and J by 5 bases. The CDR3 is 14 residues long. CDR3 protein: CATYRGQGGDEQYF. DNA of the CDR3: TGTGCCACTTACCGGGGACAGGGGGGCGACGAGCAGTACTTC.

The chain joins TRBV27 to TRBJ2-2, with 9 bases matching TRBD1. The CDR3 is 18 amino acids. Germline V lookup: CDR1 MNHEY, CDR2 SMNVEV (reference sequence). V was clipped by 5 bases and J by 2 bases; unmatched bases: 12. The CDR3 DNA follows: TGTGCCAGCAGTCTAGGAACAGGGGGCGAAAGAAACACCGGGGAGCTGTTTTTT. Amino acid sequence: CASSLGTGGERNTGELFF.

V gene TRBV6-5 combines with J gene TRBJ1-1; 7 bases agree with TRBD1. Germline V gene lookup returns CDR1 MNHEY and CDR2 SVGAGI. The CDR3 has 15 amino acids. The V segment lost 6 bases and the J segment 3 bases; nucleotides outside the gene matches: 10. CDR3 loop: CASRPPGQGDTEAFF. The CDR3 DNA follows: TGTGCCAGCAGACCCCCGGGCCAGGGGGACACTGAAGCTTTCTTT.

The V call is TRBV19, the J call TRBJ2-5; possibly TRBD2 for D (5 bases). Looked up from germline, CDR1 is LNHDA and CDR2 is SQIVND (reference sequence). Trimming shortened V by 5 bases and J by 5 bases, and 15 bases separated the two germline ends. The CDR3 loop spans 14 amino acids. In nucleotides, the CDR3 is TGTGCCAGTAGTGAATCGGCTACTAGGGAGACCCAGTACTTC. It is translated as CASSESATRETQYF.

The chain recombines TRBV5-1 with TRBJ2-1, with D tentatively TRBD1 (6 bases). Germline lookup yields CDR1 SGHRS and CDR2 YFSETQ. There are 15 residues in the CDR3. The V gene lost 4 bases and the J gene lost 3 bases, with 14 bases spanning the gap. CDR3 nucleotides: TGCGCCAGCAGCGCCACAGGGACGGACTACAATGAGCAGTTCTTC. It encodes CASSATGTDYNEQFF.

The rearrangement links TRBV11-2 to TRBJ2-3, with D perhaps matching TRBD1 or TRBD2 (5 bases each). The germline V gene encodes CDR1 SGHAT and CDR2 FQNNGV. V was trimmed by 5 bases and J by 8 bases, leaving 23 bases between them. The CDR3 covers 16 residues. The CDR3 protein is CASSPTGTTSRATQYF. DNA of the CDR3: TGTGCCAGCAGCCCGACCGGGACGACGAGCAGAGCTACGCAGTATTTT.

The CDR3 is CASSFIQGSPEAFF. The CDR3 DNA follows: TGTGCCAGCAGCTTTATACAGGGGAGCCCTGAAGCTTTCTTT. This chain links TRBV7-9 with TRBJ1-1, with TRBD1 matching over 7 bases. The CDR3 length is 14 residues. Germline CDR1 reads SEHNR; CDR2 reads FQNEAQ (reference sequence). Trimming removed 3 bases from V and 6 bases from J; junction bases left unmatched: 7.

V usage is TRBV4-2 and J usage is TRBJ2-5; TRBD1 agrees at 9 bases. The V segment lost 4 bases and the J segment 5 bases; nucleotides outside the gene matches: 8. This CDR3 has 15 amino acids. The germline CDR1 and CDR2 sequences are LGHNA and YNFKEQ. The CDR3 loop reads CASSRQGQGEETQYF. The CDR3 DNA is TGTGCCAGCAGCCGCCAGGGACAGGGTGAGGAGACCCAGTACTTC.

This chain links TRBV5-4 with TRBJ2-5; possible D gene TRBD1, 5 bases. V was shortened by 2 bases and J by 1 base, with 9 bases between the two germline ends. Per germline, CDR1 SGHNT and CDR2 YYREEE (reference sequence). This CDR3 is 14 amino acids long. CDR3: CASSLIDSQETQYF. The CDR3 DNA is TGTGCCAGCAGCTTAATTGACAGCCAAGAGACCCAGTACTTC.

This clone has more than one count but fewer than ten. The chain is built from TRBV4-2 and TRBJ1-5; D unclear. Germline lookup yields CDR1 LGHNA and CDR2 YNFKEQ. This CDR3 spans 15 amino acids. V was trimmed by 4 bases and J by 3 bases, leaving 13 bases between them. The CDR3 loop is CASSRTALINQPQHF. The CDR3, as DNA: TGTGCCAGCAGCCGCACAGCTCTTATCAATCAGCCCCAGCATTTT.

The genes are TRBV7-9 and TRBJ2-4, with 10 bases aligning to TRBD2. This CDR3 spans 15 amino acids. The V segment lost 5 bases and the J segment 6 bases; nucleotides outside the gene matches: 7. Germline V gene lookup returns CDR1 SEHNR and CDR2 FQNEAQ (reference sequence). The CDR3 is CASSQDSGRRNIQYF. CDR3 coding DNA: TGTGCCAGCAGCCAAGATAGCGGGAGGAGAAACATTCAGTACTTC.

The rearrangement links TRBV7-2 to TRBJ1-1, with D maybe TRBD1 (6 bases). V gave up 3 bases and J gave up 1 base, with 12 bases separating them. The CDR3 loop spans 15 amino acids. Germline CDR1 and CDR2: SGHTA and FQGNSA. The CDR3 here is CASSFRTASNTEAFF. The CDR3 DNA sequence: TGTGCCAGCAGCTTCAGGACAGCTTCGAACACTGAAGCTTTCTTT.

V and J are TRBV7-9 and TRBJ2-5; D is unresolved. CDR3 length: 15 residues. The germline V gene has CDR1 SEHNR and CDR2 FQNEAQ (reference sequence). The ends were cut back, 5 bases at V and 7 bases at J, with 20 bases in the middle. CDR3 sequence: CASSPPKRTTTTQYF. The CDR3 nucleotides read TGTGCCAGCAGCCCACCGAAGAGAACGACCACGACCCAGTACTTC. Full variable domain (missing parts from reference TRBV7-9 and TRBJ2-5): DTGVSQNPRHKITKRGQNVTFRCDPISEHNRLYWYRQTLGQGPEFLTYFQNEAQLEKSRLLSDRFSAERPKGSFSTLEIQRTEQGDSAMYLCASSPPKRTTTTQYFGPGTRLLVL.

The chain links TRBV5-1 to TRBJ2-7, with D unresolved. V dropped 3 bases and J dropped 3 bases, with 10 bases sitting between them. The CDR3 extends over 13 amino acids. Germline CDR1 and CDR2: SGHRS and YFSETQ. Written as DNA, the CDR3 is TGCGCCAGCAGCTCTAGGACGGGCTACGAGCAGTACTTC. It specifies CASSSRTGYEQYF. Full variable domain (remainder filled in from reference TRBV5-1 and TRBJ2-7): KAGVTQTPRYLIKTRGQQVTLSCSPISGHRSVSWYQQTPGQGLQFLFEYFSETQRNKGNFPGRFSGRQFSNSRSEMNVSTLELGDSALYLCASSSRTGYEQYFGPGTRLTVT.